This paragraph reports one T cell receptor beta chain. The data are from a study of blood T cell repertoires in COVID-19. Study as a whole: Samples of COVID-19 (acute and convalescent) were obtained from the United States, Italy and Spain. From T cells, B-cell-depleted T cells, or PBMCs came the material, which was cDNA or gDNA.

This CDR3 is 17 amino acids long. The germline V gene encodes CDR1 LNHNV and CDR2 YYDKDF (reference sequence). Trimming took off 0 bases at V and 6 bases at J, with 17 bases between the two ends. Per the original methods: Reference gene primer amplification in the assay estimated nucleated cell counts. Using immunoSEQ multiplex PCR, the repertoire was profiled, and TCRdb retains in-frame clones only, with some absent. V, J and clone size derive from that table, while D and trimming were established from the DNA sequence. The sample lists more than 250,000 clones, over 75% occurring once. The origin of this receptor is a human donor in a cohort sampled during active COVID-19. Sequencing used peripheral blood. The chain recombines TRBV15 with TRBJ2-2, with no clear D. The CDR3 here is CATSRDQFGHKAGELFF. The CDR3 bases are TGTGCCACCAGCAGAGATCAATTTGGGCACAAGGCCGGGGAGCTGTTTTTT.